This TCR beta chain appears in the sequencing data of a study of spatial heterogeneity in lung cancer. Time point given: blood at routine non-recurrence follow-up after resection. Unsorted whole RNA from tumor, nontumor lung or frozen PBMC underwent sequencing. Germline-derived CDR1 and CDR2 are ENHRY and SYGVKD. J lost 6 bases, V lost 6 bases, and 14 bases had no gene match. The CDR3 consists of 16 residues. MiXCR, applied by TCRdb to the 5' RACE reads, yields one record per CDR3 protein. The table lists around 110,000 distinct CDR3 sequences, less than 15% of them singletons. This clonotype has ten or more counts.

This clonotype originated in a male donor with early-stage non-small cell lung cancer. The V call is TRBV10-3, the J call TRBJ2-4; 7 nucleotides match TRBD1. This specimen consisted of PBMCs, obtained at follow-up. The CDR3 sequence: CAISPGQATGVNIQYF. CDR3 in DNA: TGTGCCATCAGCCCTGGACAGGCCACGGGCGTAAACATTCAGTACTTC.